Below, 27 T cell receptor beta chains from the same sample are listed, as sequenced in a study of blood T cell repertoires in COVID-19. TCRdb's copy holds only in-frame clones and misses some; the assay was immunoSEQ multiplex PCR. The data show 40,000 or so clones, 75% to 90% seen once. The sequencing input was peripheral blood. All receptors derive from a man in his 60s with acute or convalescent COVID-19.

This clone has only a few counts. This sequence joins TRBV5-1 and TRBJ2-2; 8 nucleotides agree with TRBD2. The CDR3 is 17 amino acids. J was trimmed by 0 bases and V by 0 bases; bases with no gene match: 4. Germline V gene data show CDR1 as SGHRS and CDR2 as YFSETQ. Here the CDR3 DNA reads TGCGCCAGCAGCTTGGCCACGGGGGGGCCGAACACCGGGGAGCTGTTTTTT. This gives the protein CASSLATGGPNTGELFF. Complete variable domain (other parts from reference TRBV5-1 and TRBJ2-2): KAGVTQTPRYLIKTRGQQVTLSCSPISGHRSVSWYQQTPGQGLQFLFEYFSETQRNKGNFPGRFSGRQFSNSRSEMNVSTLELGDSALYLCASSLATGGPNTGELFFGEGSRLTVL.

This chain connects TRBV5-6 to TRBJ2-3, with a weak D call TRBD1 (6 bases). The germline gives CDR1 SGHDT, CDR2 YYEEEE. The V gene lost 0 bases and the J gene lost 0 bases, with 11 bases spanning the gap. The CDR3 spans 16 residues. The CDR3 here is CASSLGGGPSTDTQYF. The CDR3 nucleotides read TGTGCCAGCAGCTTGGGAGGGGGACCTAGCACAGATACGCAGTATTTT.

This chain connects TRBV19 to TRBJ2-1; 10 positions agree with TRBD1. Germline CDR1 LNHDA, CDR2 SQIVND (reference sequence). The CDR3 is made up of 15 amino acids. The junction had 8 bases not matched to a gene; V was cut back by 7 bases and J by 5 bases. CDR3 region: CASNLDRGSHNEQFF. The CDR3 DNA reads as TGTGCCAGTAACTTGGACAGGGGGTCCCACAATGAGCAGTTCTTC.

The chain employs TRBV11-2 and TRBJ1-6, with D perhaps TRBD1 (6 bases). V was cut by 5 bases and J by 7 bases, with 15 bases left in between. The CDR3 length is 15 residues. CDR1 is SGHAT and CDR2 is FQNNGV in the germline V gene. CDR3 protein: CASSPEGGWNSPLHF. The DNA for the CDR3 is TGTGCCAGCAGCCCAGAGGGGGGGTGGAATTCACCCCTCCACTTT. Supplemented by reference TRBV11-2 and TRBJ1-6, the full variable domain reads EAGVAQSPRYKIIEKRQSVAFWCNPISGHATLYWYQQILGQGPKLLIQFQNNGVVDDSQLPKDRFSAERLKGVDSTLKIQPAKLEDSAVYLCASSPEGGWNSPLHFGNGTRLTVT.

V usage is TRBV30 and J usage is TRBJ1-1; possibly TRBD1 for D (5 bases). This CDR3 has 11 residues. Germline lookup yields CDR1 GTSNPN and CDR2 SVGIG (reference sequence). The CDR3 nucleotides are TGTGGTGGGGGGGAGAACACTGAAGCTTTCTTT. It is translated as CGGGENTEAFF.

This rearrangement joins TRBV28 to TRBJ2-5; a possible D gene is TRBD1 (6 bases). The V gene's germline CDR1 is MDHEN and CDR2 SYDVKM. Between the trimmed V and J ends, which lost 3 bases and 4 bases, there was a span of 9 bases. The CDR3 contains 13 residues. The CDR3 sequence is CASSFPTGETQYF. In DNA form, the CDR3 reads TGTGCCAGCAGTTTCCCGACAGGAGAGACCCAGTACTTC.

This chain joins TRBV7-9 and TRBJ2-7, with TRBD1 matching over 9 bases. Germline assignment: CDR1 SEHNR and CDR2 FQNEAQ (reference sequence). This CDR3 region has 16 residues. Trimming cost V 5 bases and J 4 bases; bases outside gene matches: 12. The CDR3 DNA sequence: TGTGCCAGCAGCCATCCACCGGGACAGGGCAGGTACGAGCAGTACTTC. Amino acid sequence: CASSHPPGQGRYEQYF.

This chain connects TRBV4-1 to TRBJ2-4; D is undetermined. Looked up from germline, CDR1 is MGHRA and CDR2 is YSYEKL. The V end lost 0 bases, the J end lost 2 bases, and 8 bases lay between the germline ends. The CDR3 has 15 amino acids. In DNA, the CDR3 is TGCGCCAGCAGCCAAGATGAGCGCCCCAAAAACATTCAGTACTTC. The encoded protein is CASSQDERPKNIQYF.

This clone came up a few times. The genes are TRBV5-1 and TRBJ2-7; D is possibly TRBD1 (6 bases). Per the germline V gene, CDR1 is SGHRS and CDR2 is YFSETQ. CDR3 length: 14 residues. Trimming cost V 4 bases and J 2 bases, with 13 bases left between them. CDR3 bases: TGCGCCAGCAGCAAGGGGGACGGAACCTACGAGCAGTACTTC. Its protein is CASSKGDGTYEQYF.

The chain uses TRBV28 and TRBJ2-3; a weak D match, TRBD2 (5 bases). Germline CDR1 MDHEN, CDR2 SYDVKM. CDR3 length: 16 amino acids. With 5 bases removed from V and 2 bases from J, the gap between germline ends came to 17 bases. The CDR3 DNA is TGTGCCAGCAGTCTCCGCCGACTCGGGAACACAGATACGCAGTATTTT. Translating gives CASSLRRLGNTDTQYF.

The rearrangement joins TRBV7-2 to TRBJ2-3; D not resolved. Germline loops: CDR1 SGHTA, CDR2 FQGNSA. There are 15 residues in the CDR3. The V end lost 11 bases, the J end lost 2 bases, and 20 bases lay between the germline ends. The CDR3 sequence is CAGSPSAATTDTQYF. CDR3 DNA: TGTGCCGGCTCCCCCTCCGCGGCGACCACAGATACGCAGTATTTT.

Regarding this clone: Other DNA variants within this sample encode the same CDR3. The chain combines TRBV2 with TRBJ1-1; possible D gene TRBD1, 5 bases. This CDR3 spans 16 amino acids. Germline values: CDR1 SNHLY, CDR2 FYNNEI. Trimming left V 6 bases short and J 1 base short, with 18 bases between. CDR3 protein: CASSADDRVGNTEAFF. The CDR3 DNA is TGTGCCAGCAGCGCTGACGACAGAGTGGGGAACACTGAAGCTTTCTTT.

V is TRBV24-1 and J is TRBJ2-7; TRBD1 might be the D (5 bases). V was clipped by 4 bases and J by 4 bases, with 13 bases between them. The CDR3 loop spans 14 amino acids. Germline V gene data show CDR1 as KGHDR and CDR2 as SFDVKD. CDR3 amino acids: CATSERRRDYEQYF. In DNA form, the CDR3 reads TGTGCCACCAGTGAACGTCGCAGGGATTACGAGCAGTACTTC.

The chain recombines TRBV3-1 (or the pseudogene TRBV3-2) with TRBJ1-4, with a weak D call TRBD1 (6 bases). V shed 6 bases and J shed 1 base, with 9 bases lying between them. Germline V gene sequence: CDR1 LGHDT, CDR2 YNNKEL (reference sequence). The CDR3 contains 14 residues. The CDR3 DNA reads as TGTGCCAGCAGGGCCAGGGGAACTAATGAAAAACTGTTTTTT. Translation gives CASRARGTNEKLFF.

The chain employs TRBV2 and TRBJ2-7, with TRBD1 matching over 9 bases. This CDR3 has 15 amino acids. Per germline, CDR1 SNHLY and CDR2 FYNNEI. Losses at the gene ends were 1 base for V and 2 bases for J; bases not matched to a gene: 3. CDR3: CASSEDRGPTYEQYF. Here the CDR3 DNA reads TGTGCCAGCAGTGAAGACAGGGGGCCCACCTACGAGCAGTACTTC.

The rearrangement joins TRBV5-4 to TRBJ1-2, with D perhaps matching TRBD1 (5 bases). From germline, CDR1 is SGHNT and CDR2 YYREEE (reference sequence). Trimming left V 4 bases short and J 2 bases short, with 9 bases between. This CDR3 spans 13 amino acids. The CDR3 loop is CASSARGNYGYTF. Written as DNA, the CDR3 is TGTGCCAGCAGCGCTAGGGGAAACTATGGCTACACCTTC.

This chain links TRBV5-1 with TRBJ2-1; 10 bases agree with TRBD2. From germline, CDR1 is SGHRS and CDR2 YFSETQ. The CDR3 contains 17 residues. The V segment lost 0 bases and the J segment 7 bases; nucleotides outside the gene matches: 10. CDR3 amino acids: CASSLGSGRARGNEQFF. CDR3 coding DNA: TGCGCCAGCAGCTTGGGGAGCGGGAGGGCCCGTGGAAATGAGCAGTTCTTC.

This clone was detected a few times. CDR3 residues: CASSFRVGANVLTF. CDR3 DNA: TGTGCCAGCAGCTTCCGGGTCGGGGCCAACGTCCTGACTTTC. The V gene is TRBV7-9, the J gene TRBJ2-6; D is unresolved. V was clipped by 3 bases and J by 4 bases, with 7 bases between them. CDR3 length equals 14 residues. Per the germline V gene, CDR1 is SEHNR and CDR2 is FQNEAQ (reference sequence).

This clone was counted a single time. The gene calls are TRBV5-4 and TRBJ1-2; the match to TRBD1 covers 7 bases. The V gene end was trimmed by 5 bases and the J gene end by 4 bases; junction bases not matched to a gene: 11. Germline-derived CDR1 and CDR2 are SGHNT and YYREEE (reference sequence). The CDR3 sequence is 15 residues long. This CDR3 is CASSYGQAGSYGYTF. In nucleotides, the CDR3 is TGTGCCAGCAGTTACGGACAGGCCGGGAGCTATGGCTACACCTTC.

Written as DNA, the CDR3 is TGTGCCAGCAGCCCACAAAACACCGGGGAGCTGTTTTTT. It codes for CASSPQNTGELFF. J is TRBJ2-2 and V is TRBV7-3; D not certain. The CDR3 covers 13 residues. Trimming took off 5 bases at V and 2 bases at J, with 6 bases between the two ends. Germline-derived CDR1 and CDR2 are SGHTA and FQGTGA. Combining the CDR3 with reference TRBV7-3 and TRBJ2-2 gives the whole variable domain GAGVSQTPSNKVTEKGKYVELRCDPISGHTALYWYRQSLGQGPEFLIYFQGTGAADDSGLPNDRFFAVRPEGSVSTLKIQRTERGDSAVYLCASSPQNTGELFFGEGSRLTVL.

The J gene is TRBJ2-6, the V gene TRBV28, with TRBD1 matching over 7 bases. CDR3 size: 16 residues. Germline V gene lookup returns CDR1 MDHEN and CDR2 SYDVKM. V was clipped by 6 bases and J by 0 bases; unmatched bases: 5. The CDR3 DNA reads TGTGCCAGCAGAGGGGGCGGCCCCTCTGGGGCCAACGTCCTGACTTTC. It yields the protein CASRGGGPSGANVLTF. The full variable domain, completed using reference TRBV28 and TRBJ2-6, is DVKVTQSSRYLVKRTGEKVFLECVQDMDHENMFWYRQDPGLGLRLIYFSYDVKMKEKGDIPEGYSVSREKKERFSLILESASTNQTSMYLCASRGGGPSGANVLTFGAGSRLTVL.

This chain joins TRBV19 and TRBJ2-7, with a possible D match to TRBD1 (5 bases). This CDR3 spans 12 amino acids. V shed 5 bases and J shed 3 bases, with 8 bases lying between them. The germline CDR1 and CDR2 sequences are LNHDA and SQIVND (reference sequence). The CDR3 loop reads CASSRQGYEQYF. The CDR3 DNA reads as TGTGCCAGTAGTCGCCAGGGCTACGAGCAGTACTTC.

The CDR3 sequence: CASCTGAGNTIYF. CDR3 DNA: TGTGCCAGCTGCACAGGGGCTGGAAACACCATATATTTT. The chain is built from TRBV6-5 and TRBJ1-3, with 7 bases identical to TRBD1. Germline values: CDR1 MNHEY, CDR2 SVGAGI. The CDR3 has 13 amino acids. The J segment lost 2 bases and the V segment lost 8 bases, leaving 3 bases of the junction unmatched.

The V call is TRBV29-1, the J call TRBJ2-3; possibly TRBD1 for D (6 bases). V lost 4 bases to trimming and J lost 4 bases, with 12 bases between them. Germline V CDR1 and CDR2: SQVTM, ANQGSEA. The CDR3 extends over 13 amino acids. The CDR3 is CSVGTVYPDTQYF. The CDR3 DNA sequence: TGCAGCGTTGGGACAGTGTATCCAGATACGCAGTATTTT.

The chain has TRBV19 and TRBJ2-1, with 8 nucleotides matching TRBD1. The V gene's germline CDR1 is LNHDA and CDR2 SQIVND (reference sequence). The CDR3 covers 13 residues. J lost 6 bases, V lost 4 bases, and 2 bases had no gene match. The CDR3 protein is CASSNTGGNEQFF. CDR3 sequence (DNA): TGTGCCAGTAGTAATACAGGGGGCAATGAGCAGTTCTTC.

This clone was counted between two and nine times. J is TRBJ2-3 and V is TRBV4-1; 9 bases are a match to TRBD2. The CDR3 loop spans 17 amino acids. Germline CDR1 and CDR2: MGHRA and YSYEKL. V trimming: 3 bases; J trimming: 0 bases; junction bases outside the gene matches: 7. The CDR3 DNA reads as TGCGCCAGCAGCCACCCCAGACTAGCGGCTAGCACAGATACGCAGTATTTT. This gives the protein CASSHPRLAASTDTQYF.

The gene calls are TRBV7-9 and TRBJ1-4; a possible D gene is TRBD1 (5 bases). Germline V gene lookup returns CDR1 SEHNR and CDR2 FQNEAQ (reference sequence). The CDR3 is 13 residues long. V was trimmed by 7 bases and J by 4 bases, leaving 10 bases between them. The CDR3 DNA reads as TGTGCCAGCACCTTCGGGGGTAATGAAAAACTGTTTTTT. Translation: CASTFGGNEKLFF.